The T cell receptor beta chain under discussion was sequenced for a study of regulatory T cells in long-lasting Graves disease. Investigators prepared the TCR beta libraries by applying iRepertoire HTBI primers and Arm-PCR of CDR3 regions. TCRdb called the multiplex PCR reads again in MiXCR, with one record for every CDR3 protein. The table has a few hundred thousand distinct CDR3 sequences, 22% seen once. V lost 6 bases, J lost 5 bases, and 13 bases lay in between. The CDR3 length is 13 residues. The germline gives CDR1 SGHTA, CDR2 FQGTGA. Time point in this sample: persistent/refractory GD, antithyroid drugs over 5 years with positive TRAb. From PBMCs, RNA was extracted and then used to make the TCR library. Study outcomes and limitations: There was favoring of TRBV28, TRBJ1-2 and TRBJ2-5 in persistent disease.

This clonotype was detected ten times or more. As yet, its antigen is unknown. This chain links TRBV7-3 with TRBJ2-5; D unclear. Sequencing was performed on peripheral blood mononuclear cells (PBMCs), taken when the disease was refractory, from a patient treated with antithyroid drugs. This TCR derives from a female donor with Graves disease. The CDR3 region is CASSFMGGETQYF. The DNA for the CDR3 is TGTGCCAGCAGTTTTATGGGTGGGGAGACCCAGTACTTC. Variable domain in full (rest from reference TRBV7-3 and TRBJ2-5): GAGVSQTPSNKVTEKGKYVELRCDPISGHTALYWYRQSLGQGPEFLIYFQGTGAADDSGLPNDRFFAVRPEGSVSTLKIQRTERGDSAVYLCASSFMGGETQYFGPGTRLLVL.